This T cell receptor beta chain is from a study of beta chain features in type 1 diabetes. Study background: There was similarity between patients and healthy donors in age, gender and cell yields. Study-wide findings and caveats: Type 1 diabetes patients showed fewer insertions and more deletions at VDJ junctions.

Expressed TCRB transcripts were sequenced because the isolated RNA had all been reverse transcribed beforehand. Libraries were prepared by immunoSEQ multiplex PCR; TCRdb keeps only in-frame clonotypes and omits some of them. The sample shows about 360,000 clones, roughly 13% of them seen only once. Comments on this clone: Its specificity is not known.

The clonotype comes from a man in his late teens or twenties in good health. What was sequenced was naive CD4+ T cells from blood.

The CDR3 DNA reads TGCGCCAGCAGCCCCATGCCACTGGACAGGGGGTATTCAGATACGCAGTATTTT. It yields the protein CASSPMPLDRGYSDTQYF. The rearrangement links TRBV4-3 to TRBJ2-3, with 10 bases lining up with TRBD1. This CDR3 contains 18 residues. Germline V CDR1 and CDR2: LGHNA, YSLEER. The trim removed 4 bases at V and 4 bases at J, leaving 14 bases unmatched.